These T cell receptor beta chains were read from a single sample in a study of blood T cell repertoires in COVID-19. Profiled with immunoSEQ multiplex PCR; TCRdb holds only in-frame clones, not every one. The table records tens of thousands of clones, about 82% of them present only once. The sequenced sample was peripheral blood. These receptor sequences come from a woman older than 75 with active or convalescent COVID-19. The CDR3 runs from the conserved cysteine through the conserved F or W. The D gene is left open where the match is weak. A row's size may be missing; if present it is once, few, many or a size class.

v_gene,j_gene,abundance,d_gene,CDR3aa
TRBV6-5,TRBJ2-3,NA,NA,CASSRDSARDTQYF
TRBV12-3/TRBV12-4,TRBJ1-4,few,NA,CASSSDSYEKLFF
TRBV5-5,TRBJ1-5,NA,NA,CASSFLAGSQPQHF
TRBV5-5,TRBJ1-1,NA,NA,CASRHETGLRNTEAFF
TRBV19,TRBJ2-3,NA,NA,CASSRPGLSTDTQYF
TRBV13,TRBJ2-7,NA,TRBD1,CASSLVGTGPYEQYF
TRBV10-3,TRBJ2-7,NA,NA,CAISESSYEQYF
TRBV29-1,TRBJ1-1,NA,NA,CSVEGQMNTEAFF
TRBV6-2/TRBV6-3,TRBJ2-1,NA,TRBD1,CASSYLDRGYLKEQFF
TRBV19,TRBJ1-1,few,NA,CASSIRAGTWAEAFF
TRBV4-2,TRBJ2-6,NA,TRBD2,CASSQAATAGGSGANVLTF
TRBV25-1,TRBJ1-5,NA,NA,CASSGKLRTGETSQPQHF
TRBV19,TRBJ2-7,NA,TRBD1,CASRPGTGGTYEQYF
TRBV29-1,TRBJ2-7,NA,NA,CSVDTGLGEQYF
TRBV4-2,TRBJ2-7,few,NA,CASRYGLAGDYEQYF
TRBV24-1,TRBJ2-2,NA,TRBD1,CATRGQGASGELFF
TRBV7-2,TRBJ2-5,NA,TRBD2,CASSLGRLAGGLNQETQYF
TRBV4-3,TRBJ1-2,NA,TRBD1,CASSQETGGWGYTF
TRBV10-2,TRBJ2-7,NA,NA,CASSESLWLYEQYF
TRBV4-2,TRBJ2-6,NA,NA,CASKGGPGANVLTF
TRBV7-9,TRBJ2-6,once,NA,CASSRESASGANVLTF
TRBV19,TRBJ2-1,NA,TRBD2,CASRSGRGNEQFF
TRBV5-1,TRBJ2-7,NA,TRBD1,CASSWDRAEQYF
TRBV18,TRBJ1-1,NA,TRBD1,CASKSRDRNTEAFF
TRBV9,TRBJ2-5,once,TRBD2,CASSPWLGLEETQYF
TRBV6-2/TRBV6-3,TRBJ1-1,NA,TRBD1,CASSSSYGDRGLNTEAFF
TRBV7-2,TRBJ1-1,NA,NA,CASRPASGQNTEAFF
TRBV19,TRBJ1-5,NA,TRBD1,CASSPSDRDGNQPQHF
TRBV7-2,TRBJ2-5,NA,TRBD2,CASNPSWLAGVGETQYF
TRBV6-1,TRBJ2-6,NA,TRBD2,CASSEVRGGSGANVLTF
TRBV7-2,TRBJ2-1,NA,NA,CASSLANEQFF
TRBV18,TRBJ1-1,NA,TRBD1,CASSPTTGDTEAFF